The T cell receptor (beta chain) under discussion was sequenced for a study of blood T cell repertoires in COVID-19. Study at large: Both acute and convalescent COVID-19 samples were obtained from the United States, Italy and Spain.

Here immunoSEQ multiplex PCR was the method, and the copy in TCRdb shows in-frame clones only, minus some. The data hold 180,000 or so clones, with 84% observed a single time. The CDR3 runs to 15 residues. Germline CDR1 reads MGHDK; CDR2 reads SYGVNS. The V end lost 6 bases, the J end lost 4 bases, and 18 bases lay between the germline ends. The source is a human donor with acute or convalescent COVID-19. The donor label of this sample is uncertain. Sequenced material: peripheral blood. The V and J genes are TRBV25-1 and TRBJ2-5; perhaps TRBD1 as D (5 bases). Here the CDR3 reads CASSSYERGAETQYF. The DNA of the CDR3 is TGTGCCAGCAGCTCTTACGAAAGGGGCGCAGAGACCCAGTACTTC.